A selection of T cell receptor beta chains follows, all from one sample in a study of CD8+ T cells in alopecia areata. Sequenced by immunoSEQ multiplex PCR; TCRdb stores in-frame clones only, minus some. The sample has 200,000 to 250,000 clones; 57% are singletons. Here the sequenced sample was CD4+ T cells sorted from blood, taken at week 0. These receptors came from a human donor with alopecia areata. Each CDR3 is given with its conserved first and last residue. D genes are given only for firm matches. Clone size appears in some rows only: once, few, many, or a class for an expanded clone.

.	TRBJ1-2	TRBV5-6	TRBD1	CASSLDRGYGYTF	TGTGCCAGCAGTCTCGACAGGGGTTATGGCTACACCTTC
few	TRBJ2-2	TRBV5-1	.	CASSLGLMNTGELFF	TGCGCCAGCAGCTTGGGACTAATGAACACCGGGGAGCTGTTTTTT
.	TRBJ1-3	TRBV4-1	.	CASSQEPALQRSSGNTIYF	TGCGCCAGCAGCCAAGAACCGGCCCTACAGCGTTCCTCTGGAAACACCATATATTTT
.	TRBJ2-2	TRBV30	TRBD2	CARGGLAGGFSNTGELFF	TGTGCCAGGGGGGGACTAGCGGGAGGTTTCTCGAACACCGGGGAGCTGTTTTTT
.	TRBJ1-2	TRBV6-5	.	CASSPAGDGYTF	TGTGCCAGCAGCCCTGCTGGCGACGGCTACACCTTC
many	TRBJ1-4	TRBV19	.	CATSGRRSANEKLFF	TGTGCCACCTCGGGCCGCCGATCCGCTAATGAAAAACTGTTTTTT
.	TRBJ2-3	TRBV30	.	CAWNRRGTDTQYF	TGTGCCTGGAATCGCAGGGGAACAGATACGCAGTATTTT
.	TRBJ2-7	TRBV30	.	CAWSDRDYEQYF	TGTGCCTGGAGTGACCGGGATTACGAGCAGTACTTC
.	TRBJ2-7	TRBV2	.	CASVGGSSYEQYF	TGTGCCAGCGTGGGGGGTTCGTCCTACGAGCAGTACTTC
.	TRBJ1-3	TRBV6-5	.	CASSFSQANSGNTIYF	TGTGCCAGCAGTTTCTCGCAGGCCAACTCTGGAAACACCATATATTTT